The 17 T cell receptor beta chains below were found in one sample sequenced in a study of OX40 agonist ivuxolimab in advanced cancers. The assay was immunoSEQ multiplex PCR, and TCRdb's table has in-frame clones only and misses some. The sample lists approximately 30,000 clones, approximately 81% occurring once. The specimen comprised CD4+ or CD8+ T cells sorted from blood, sampled in a trial of the OX40 agonist ivuxolimab. The receptors were gathered from an adult with an advanced solid tumor such as melanoma, head and neck, liver or kidney cancer.

V and J are TRBV2 and TRBJ1-5; 7 bases fit TRBD1. The V and J ends lost 5 bases and 4 bases, in that order; junction bases with no gene match: 8. CDR3 length equals 15 residues. Germline V gene data show CDR1 as SNHLY and CDR2 as FYNNEI. The CDR3 DNA reads TGTGCCAGCAGTCCAACAGGGGAGTGGAATCAGCCCCAGCATTTT. Amino acids: CASSPTGEWNQPQHF.

This rearrangement joins TRBV5-6 to TRBJ1-2; the D is unclear. CDR1 and CDR2 (germline): SGHDT, YYEEEE. Trimming cost V 0 bases and J 0 bases, with 9 bases left between them. The CDR3 sequence is 15 residues long. CDR3 residues: CASSLGTFTNYGYTF. DNA of the CDR3: TGTGCCAGCAGCTTGGGCACTTTTACTAACTATGGCTACACCTTC.

This clone was seen only once. J is TRBJ2-7 and V is TRBV9; 9 nucleotides agree with TRBD1. Per germline, CDR1 SGDLS and CDR2 YYNGEE. J lost 5 bases, V lost 3 bases, and 12 bases had no gene match. This CDR3 has 16 amino acids. The CDR3 is CASSGDSGTGRDEQYF. The CDR3 bases are TGTGCCAGCAGCGGGGATTCCGGGACAGGGCGCGACGAGCAGTACTTC.

The rearrangement uses TRBV7-8 and TRBJ2-1, with 7 bases fitting TRBD1. Trimming at V came to 5 bases and at J to 4 bases, leaving 8 bases not matched to a gene. The CDR3 totals 15 residues. Germline loops: CDR1 SGHVS, CDR2 FQNEAQ. The CDR3 spells CASSPRTGPYNEQFF. The CDR3 DNA reads as TGTGCCAGCAGCCCCCGGACAGGACCATACAATGAGCAGTTCTTC. The full variable domain, with the rest looked up from reference TRBV7-8 and TRBJ2-1, is GAGVSQSPRYKVAKRGQDVALRCDPISGHVSLFWYQQALGQGPEFLTYFQNEAQLDKSGLPSDRFFAERPEGSVSTLKIQRTQQEDSAVYLCASSPRTGPYNEQFFGPGTRLTVL.

The genes are TRBV11-1 and TRBJ1-1; D unresolved. Germline lookup yields CDR1 SGHAT and CDR2 FQDESV (reference sequence). The CDR3 extends over 14 amino acids. V was cut by 0 bases and J by 4 bases, with 9 bases left in between. Here the CDR3 reads CASSLAWGGTEAFF. CDR3 DNA: TGTGCCAGCAGCTTAGCGTGGGGAGGCACTGAAGCTTTCTTT.

The CDR3 nucleotides are TGTGCCAGCAGTGAGGTAAATGAGCAGTTCTTC. It yields the protein CASSEVNEQFF. The chain recombines TRBV2 with TRBJ2-1; D not certain. Germline values: CDR1 SNHLY, CDR2 FYNNEI. The CDR3 length is 11 residues. V was trimmed by 3 bases and J by 7 bases, leaving 4 bases between them.

The chain couples TRBV2 to TRBJ2-3; 12 nucleotides agree with TRBD2. This CDR3 has 15 amino acids. After removal of 2 bases from V and 6 bases from J, the junction contained 3 bases not matched to a gene. CDR1 SNHLY and CDR2 FYNNEI come from the germline V gene. DNA for the CDR3: TGTGCCAGCAGTGAAACTAGCGGGAGGTGGGATACGCAGTATTTT. This gives the protein CASSETSGRWDTQYF.

The chain has TRBV5-5 and TRBJ2-7, with TRBD2 matching over 10 bases. The CDR3 length is 15 residues. Trimming took 3 bases from V and 0 from J; bases not matched to a gene: 3. Germline CDR1 is SGHKS and CDR2 is YYEKEE (reference sequence). The CDR3 bases are TGTGCCAGCAGCTCCAGCGGGAGGGCCTCCTACGAGCAGTACTTC. It translates to CASSSSGRASYEQYF.

This rearrangement joins TRBV4-2 to TRBJ1-1, with 7 bases lining up with TRBD1. V was pared by 1 base and J by 7 bases, with 0 bases of the junction left unmatched. This CDR3 has 12 amino acids. Germline lookup yields CDR1 LGHNA and CDR2 YNFKEQ. In nucleotides, the CDR3 is TGTGCCAGCAGCCAAGGGACAGGTGAAGCTTTCTTT. Translated: CASSQGTGEAFF.

The genes are TRBV27 and TRBJ1-2; TRBD1 agrees at 10 bases. The V segment lost 6 bases and the J segment 2 bases; nucleotides outside the gene matches: 6. This CDR3 has 15 residues. Germline CDR1 is MNHEY and CDR2 is SMNVEV (reference sequence). The CDR3 protein is CASSHGQGGNYGYTF. As DNA, the CDR3 is TGTGCCAGCAGCCACGGACAGGGGGGGAACTATGGCTACACCTTC.

The chain links TRBV19 to TRBJ1-4; D is uncertain. The CDR3 covers 12 residues. The germline gives CDR1 LNHDA, CDR2 SQIVND (reference sequence). V was clipped by 3 bases and J by 7 bases, with 6 bases between them. CDR3: CASSIGIEKLFF. The CDR3 nucleotides read TGTGCCAGTAGTATTGGAATTGAAAAACTGTTTTTT.

The chain joins TRBV19 to TRBJ2-3, with TRBD2 as a possible D gene (5 bases). The germline V and J ends were trimmed by 5 bases and 5 bases, with 11 bases remaining between them. Germline-derived CDR1 and CDR2 are LNHDA and SQIVND (reference sequence). CDR3 length: 13 residues. For the CDR3, the DNA is TGTGCCAGTAGTCTCGGGATCCGAGATACGCAGTATTTT. Translation: CASSLGIRDTQYF.

The chain is built from TRBV5-1 and TRBJ2-5; possibly TRBD2 for D (5 bases). The CDR3 is 13 residues long. Germline CDR1 and CDR2: SGHRS and YFSETQ. The V end lost 4 bases, the J end lost 5 bases, and 12 bases lay between the germline ends. The CDR3 nucleotides are TGCGCCAGCAGCGTTGACCCGGGGGAGACCCAGTACTTC. Protein product: CASSVDPGETQYF.

V and J are TRBV7-9 and TRBJ2-7; D tentatively fits TRBD1 or TRBD2 (5 bases each). The V end lost 2 bases, the J end lost 0 bases, and 14 bases lay between the germline ends. The CDR3 has 16 amino acids. CDR1 is SEHNR, CDR2 FQNEAQ, per germline (reference sequence). The CDR3, as DNA: TGTGCCAGCAGCTTAAACCGGGACGCCAGCTCCTACGAGCAGTACTTC. Protein sequence: CASSLNRDASSYEQYF.

This chain's CDR3 is CSVELAGGWSYEQYF. The CDR3, as DNA: TGCAGCGTTGAGCTCGCGGGAGGGTGGTCCTACGAGCAGTACTTC. This chain links TRBV29-1 with TRBJ2-7, with TRBD2 matching 9 bases. This CDR3 region has 15 residues. Germline V gene lookup returns CDR1 SQVTM and CDR2 ANQGSEA. Trimming removed 3 bases from V and 1 base from J; junction bases left unmatched: 7.

This chain's CDR3 is CSVDRRERYTF. The CDR3 region has the DNA TGCAGCGTTGACCGCAGGGAACGCTACACCTTC. The gene calls are TRBV29-1 and TRBJ1-2; TRBD1 is a possible D gene (5 bases). Trimming stripped 3 bases from V and 9 bases from J, with 11 bases between. CDR1 and CDR2 (germline): SQVTM, ANQGSEA. The CDR3 spans 11 residues.

This clone was recorded a few times. The gene calls are TRBV28 and TRBJ2-3; no clear D. Germline V gene lookup returns CDR1 MDHEN and CDR2 SYDVKM. Trimming removed 1 base at V and 0 bases at J, with 5 bases between. The CDR3 runs to 14 residues. CDR3 nucleotide sequence: TGTGCCAGCAGTTTATCATCTAGCACAGATACGCAGTATTTT. This codes for CASSLSSSTDTQYF.